These T cell receptor beta chains were read from a single sample in a study of blood T cell repertoires in COVID-19. Generated by immunoSEQ multiplex PCR, the TCRdb table keeps only in-frame clones and is missing some. Found here are around 100,000 clones, 86% of them singletons; the top ten hold approximately 4.7%. Sequencing input: peripheral blood. The receptors stem from a man between 40 and 49 years old with acute or convalescent COVID-19. CDR3s include the opening cysteine and the closing phenylalanine or tryptophan. The order of the fields is D gene, J gene, clone size, V gene, CDR3 length, CDR3 DNA, CDR3 protein. A D gene is named only where the DNA matches it firmly. Size is stated for part of the rows, as once, few or many counts, or as a class when the clone is expanded.

D: TRBD2
J: TRBJ2-7
size: -
V: TRBV2
length: 13
DNA: TGTGCCAGCTCGGCTAGCGGGAATGCCGAGCAGTACTTC
CDR3: CASSASGNAEQYF

D: -
J: TRBJ1-3
size: few
V: TRBV29-1
length: 12
DNA: TGCAGCGCCGGGAACTCTGGAAACACCATATATTTT
CDR3: CSAGNSGNTIYF

D: TRBD1
J: TRBJ2-6
size: -
V: TRBV24-1
length: 16
DNA: TGTGCCACCAGCAAACAGGGGGTAGGTGGGGCCAACGTCCTGACTTTC
CDR3: CATSKQGVGGANVLTF

D: TRBD1
J: TRBJ1-2
size: -
V: TRBV7-6
length: 16
DNA: TGTGCCAGCAGCTACTCTTCCGTGACAGGGCACTATGGCTACACCTTC
CDR3: CASSYSSVTGHYGYTF

D: -
J: TRBJ2-1
size: -
V: TRBV20-1
length: 11
DNA: TGCAGCGGAGAGAATTACAATGAGCAGTTCTTC
CDR3: CSGENYNEQFF

D: -
J: TRBJ2-3
size: -
V: TRBV9
length: 15
DNA: TGTGCCAGCAGCGTAACGGGCGGGGACACAGATACGCAGTATTTT
CDR3: CASSVTGGDTDTQYF

D: TRBD2
J: TRBJ2-3
size: once
V: TRBV7-2
length: 16
DNA: TGTGCCAGCAGCTTAGGTTCTAGCGGGGGCACAGATACGCAGTATTTT
CDR3: CASSLGSSGGTDTQYF

D: TRBD1
J: TRBJ1-1
size: -
V: TRBV13
length: 18
DNA: TGTGCCAGCAGCCCAGATTGGGGGACAGGGGGTTTTGCCGCTGAAGCTTTCTTT
CDR3: CASSPDWGTGGFAAEAFF

D: TRBD2
J: TRBJ2-3
size: -
V: TRBV15
length: 15
DNA: TGTGCCACCGGGATGTTAGCGGGGGTTACAGATACGCAGTATTTT
CDR3: CATGMLAGVTDTQYF

D: -
J: TRBJ1-1
size: -
V: TRBV27
length: 15
DNA: TGTGCCAGCAGTCTCAAGACAGAAATGAACACTGAAGCTTTCTTT
CDR3: CASSLKTEMNTEAFF

D: -
J: TRBJ2-6
size: -
V: TRBV3-1/TRBV3-2
length: 15
DNA: TGTGCCAGCAGCCCGACTAAGACTGGGGCCAACGTCCTGACTTTC
CDR3: CASSPTKTGANVLTF

D: -
J: TRBJ2-7
size: -
V: TRBV7-8
length: 15
DNA: TGTGCCAGCAGCTTAGCGAGGATGCAAGGGGCCGAGCAGTACTTC
CDR3: CASSLARMQGAEQYF

D: -
J: TRBJ1-5
size: -
V: TRBV2
length: 15
DNA: TGTGCCAGCAGTGAACTGGGCAGGGGCTTCCAGCCCCAGCATTTT
CDR3: CASSELGRGFQPQHF

D: TRBD2
J: TRBJ2-7
size: -
V: TRBV7-9
length: 15
DNA: TGTGCCAGCAGCTATAGCGGGAGTCTCTCCTACGAGCAGTACTTC
CDR3: CASSYSGSLSYEQYF

D: -
J: TRBJ1-1
size: -
V: TRBV9
length: 16
DNA: TGTGCCAGCAGCGTAGGATACCCCCAGGAAGTCACTGAAGCTTTCTTT
CDR3: CASSVGYPQEVTEAFF

D: -
J: TRBJ1-6
size: -
V: TRBV5-1
length: 15
DNA: TGCGCCAGCAGCTTGGAAAGCGCCTATAATTCACCCCTCCACTTT
CDR3: CASSLESAYNSPLHF

D: TRBD1
J: TRBJ1-2
size: -
V: TRBV30
length: 14
DNA: TGTGCCTGGAGTGTTTGGACAGGGGACTATGGCTACACCTTC
CDR3: CAWSVWTGDYGYTF

D: -
J: TRBJ1-1
size: -
V: TRBV2
length: 10
DNA: TGTGCCAGCGATGCAGGGGTGACTTTCTTT
CDR3: CASDAGVTFF

D: -
J: TRBJ2-7
size: -
V: TRBV6-2/TRBV6-3
length: 11
DNA: TGTGCCAGCAGTTTCGGTGACGAGCAGTACTTC
CDR3: CASSFGDEQYF

D: -
J: TRBJ1-1
size: -
V: TRBV7-2
length: 13
DNA: TGTGCCAGCAGCTTAGGGGGGACTACTGAAGCTTTCTTT
CDR3: CASSLGGTTEAFF

D: -
J: TRBJ1-5
size: -
V: TRBV27
length: 13
DNA: TGTGCCAGCAGTTTATGGGGAGAACAGCCCCAGCATTTT
CDR3: CASSLWGEQPQHF

D: TRBD2
J: TRBJ2-3
size: -
V: TRBV10-3
length: 15
DNA: TGTGCCATCAGCCCCCGGGGGGGTGTGGGAGATACGCAGTATTTT
CDR3: CAISPRGGVGDTQYF

D: -
J: TRBJ1-1
size: once
V: TRBV5-4
length: 12
DNA: TGTGCCAGCTTTATTCGGGGCACTGAAGCTTTCTTT
CDR3: CASFIRGTEAFF

D: TRBD1
J: TRBJ1-4
size: once
V: TRBV6-6
length: 14
DNA: TGTGCCAGCAGCCCCGGGACAGATAATGAAAAACTGTTTTTT
CDR3: CASSPGTDNEKLFF

D: -
J: TRBJ2-1
size: -
V: TRBV19
length: 12
DNA: TGTGCCAGTAGTATCTCCCGAGTTGAGCAGTTCTTC
CDR3: CASSISRVEQFF

D: TRBD2
J: TRBJ2-3
size: -
V: TRBV5-1
length: 18
DNA: TGCGCCAGCAGCCCGGGACTAGCGGGAGGGCCGGGCACAGATACGCAGTATTTT
CDR3: CASSPGLAGGPGTDTQYF

D: TRBD1
J: TRBJ1-2
size: -
V: TRBV4-1
length: 16
DNA: TGCGCCAGCAGCCCGACGCCACAGGGGACCCTCTATGGCTACACCTTC
CDR3: CASSPTPQGTLYGYTF

D: TRBD2
J: TRBJ2-1
size: once
V: TRBV11-3
length: 15
DNA: TGTGCCAGCAGCGGAAGACTAGCGGAGTACAATGAGCAGTTCTTC
CDR3: CASSGRLAEYNEQFF

D: TRBD1
J: TRBJ1-2
size: -
V: TRBV5-1
length: 13
DNA: TGCGCCAGCAGCATTGGGACAGACCCTGGCTACACCTTC
CDR3: CASSIGTDPGYTF

D: -
J: TRBJ1-3
size: once
V: TRBV9
length: 13
DNA: TGTGCCAGCAGCGTGGCAGCTGGAAACACCATATATTTT
CDR3: CASSVAAGNTIYF

D: -
J: TRBJ2-2
size: -
V: TRBV6-5
length: 16
DNA: TGTGCCAGCAGTTACGATGGGGGGTCGGGCACCGGGGAGCTGTTTTTT
CDR3: CASSYDGGSGTGELFF

D: -
J: TRBJ2-1
size: -
V: TRBV6-1
length: 17
DNA: TGTGCCAGCAGTGAGTTAGGCGGGTCGGACTCCTACAATGAGCAGTTCTTC
CDR3: CASSELGGSDSYNEQFF

D: -
J: TRBJ1-1
size: -
V: TRBV3-1/TRBV3-2
length: 14
DNA: TGTGCCAGCAGCCATGACGACCGAGGGACTGAAGCTTTCTTT
CDR3: CASSHDDRGTEAFF

D: -
J: TRBJ2-1
size: few
V: TRBV9
length: 18
DNA: TGTGCCAGCAGCGTAGACGGCAGGGGAATAAGCTCCTACAATGAGCAGTTCTTC
CDR3: CASSVDGRGISSYNEQFF

D: -
J: TRBJ1-1
size: -
V: TRBV18
length: 14
DNA: TGTGCCAGCTCACAAGGTACAGGAAACACTGAAGCTTTCTTT
CDR3: CASSQGTGNTEAFF

D: -
J: TRBJ1-6
size: -
V: TRBV5-4
length: 15
DNA: TGTGCCAGCAGCTTCCAGCGGGGGGCAGTTTCACCCCTCCACTTT
CDR3: CASSFQRGAVSPLHF

D: TRBD2
J: TRBJ2-7
size: -
V: TRBV7-2
length: 15
DNA: TGTGCCAGCAGCTTAGGAGCGGGGGCGTCCTACGAGCAGTACTTC
CDR3: CASSLGAGASYEQYF

D: TRBD2
J: TRBJ2-1
size: many
V: TRBV11-3
length: 15
DNA: TGTGCCAGCAGCTTATCCAGCGGGGGGCGCAATGAGCAGTTCTTC
CDR3: CASSLSSGGRNEQFF

D: TRBD1
J: TRBJ1-5
size: -
V: TRBV2
length: 15
DNA: TGTGCCAGCAGTACCGGGACAGTGAGGGATCAGCCCCAGCATTTT
CDR3: CASSTGTVRDQPQHF

D: TRBD1
J: TRBJ1-2
size: once
V: TRBV5-4
length: 14
DNA: TGTGCCAGCAGCTTGGTAGGACAGGACGGTGTCTACACCTTC
CDR3: CASSLVGQDGVYTF

D: -
J: TRBJ1-6
size: -
V: TRBV20-1
length: 10
DNA: TGCAGTGCTTTCTATTCACCCCTCCACTTT
CDR3: CSAFYSPLHF

D: TRBD2
J: TRBJ2-1
size: -
V: TRBV9
length: 15
DNA: TGTGCCAGCAGCGCTTCTAGCGGGGGTTACAATGAGCAGTTCTTC
CDR3: CASSASSGGYNEQFF

D: -
J: TRBJ1-2
size: once
V: TRBV30
length: 14
DNA: TGTGCCTGGAGTTCGAGCAGGGTGAACTATGGCTACACCTTC
CDR3: CAWSSSRVNYGYTF

D: TRBD1
J: TRBJ2-7
size: -
V: TRBV19
length: 15
DNA: TGTGCCAGTAGTACTAAACGGGACAGGGGATTCGAGCAGTACTTC
CDR3: CASSTKRDRGFEQYF

D: -
J: TRBJ1-1
size: -
V: TRBV7-9
length: 14
DNA: TGTGCCAGCAGGTCAACAGGCTTGAACACTGAAGCTTTCTTT
CDR3: CASRSTGLNTEAFF

D: -
J: TRBJ2-2
size: few
V: TRBV29-1
length: 12
DNA: TGCAGCGCCGGGGAGAACACCGGGGAGCTGTTTTTT
CDR3: CSAGENTGELFF

D: TRBD2
J: TRBJ2-5
size: -
V: TRBV30
length: 15
DNA: TGTGCCTGGAGTGTGGTAGCGGGGGCCACAGAGACCCAGTACTTC
CDR3: CAWSVVAGATETQYF

D: -
J: TRBJ2-7
size: -
V: TRBV7-8
length: 15
DNA: TGTGCCAGCAGCACGGGTTCCCGTGTCCCTAGCGAGCAGTACTTC
CDR3: CASSTGSRVPSEQYF

D: TRBD1
J: TRBJ2-5
size: -
V: TRBV18
length: 15
DNA: TGTGCCAGCTCATCCGGGACAGGTGCTCAAGAGACCCAGTACTTC
CDR3: CASSSGTGAQETQYF

D: -
J: TRBJ1-5
size: -
V: TRBV7-8
length: 12
DNA: TGTGCCAGCAGCCCCAAAAATCAGCCCCAGCATTTT
CDR3: CASSPKNQPQHF

D: TRBD1
J: TRBJ2-5
size: -
V: TRBV6-5
length: 15
DNA: TGTGCCAGCAGCGCGGACAGGGGGAGACAAGAGACCCAGTACTTC
CDR3: CASSADRGRQETQYF

D: TRBD2
J: TRBJ2-7
size: -
V: TRBV5-1
length: 14
DNA: TGCGCCAGCAGCGCACGGGGGGGTTCCTACGAGCAGTACTTC
CDR3: CASSARGGSYEQYF

D: TRBD1
J: TRBJ2-7
size: -
V: TRBV6-5
length: 14
DNA: TGTGCCAGCAGGCGACAGGGGACCTCCTACGAGCAGTACTTC
CDR3: CASRRQGTSYEQYF

D: -
J: TRBJ1-1
size: -
V: TRBV30
length: 15
DNA: TGTGCCTGGAGACCTTGGGGGGGAATGAACACTGAAGCTTTCTTT
CDR3: CAWRPWGGMNTEAFF

D: -
J: TRBJ1-3
size: -
V: TRBV19
length: 16
DNA: TGTGCCAGTAGTATTGCCATCCCGGGCTCTGGAAACACCATATATTTT
CDR3: CASSIAIPGSGNTIYF

D: -
J: TRBJ1-2
size: -
V: TRBV2
length: 11
DNA: TGTGCCAGCGGAGCAAACTATGGCTACACCTTC
CDR3: CASGANYGYTF

D: TRBD1
J: TRBJ1-1
size: -
V: TRBV7-2
length: 16
DNA: TGTGCCAGCAGCACCTTGTCCGGGACAGGGGGCACTGAAGCTTTCTTT
CDR3: CASSTLSGTGGTEAFF

D: -
J: TRBJ1-1
size: -
V: TRBV7-3
length: 13
DNA: TGTGCCAGCAGCTCACGGGGGGTTACTGAAGCTTTCTTT
CDR3: CASSSRGVTEAFF

D: -
J: TRBJ2-7
size: -
V: TRBV6-1
length: 13
DNA: TGTGCCAGCAGTGAAGGGCAGGCCCACGAGCAGTACTTC
CDR3: CASSEGQAHEQYF

D: -
J: TRBJ2-7
size: once
V: TRBV4-1
length: 14
DNA: TGCGCCAGCAGCCAGGGACAATACTCCTACGAGCAGTACTTC
CDR3: CASSQGQYSYEQYF